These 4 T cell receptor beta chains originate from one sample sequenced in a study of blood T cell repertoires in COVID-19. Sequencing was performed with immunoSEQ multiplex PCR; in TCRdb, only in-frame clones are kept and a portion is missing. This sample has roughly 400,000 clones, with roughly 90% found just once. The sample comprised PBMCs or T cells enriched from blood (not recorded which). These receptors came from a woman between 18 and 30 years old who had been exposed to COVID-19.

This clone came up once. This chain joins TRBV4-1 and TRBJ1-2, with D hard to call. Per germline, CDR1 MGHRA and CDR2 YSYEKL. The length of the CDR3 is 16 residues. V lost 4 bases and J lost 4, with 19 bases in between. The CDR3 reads CASSRKEVEILYGYTF. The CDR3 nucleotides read TGCGCCAGCAGCCGCAAGGAGGTGGAGATACTCTATGGCTACACCTTC.

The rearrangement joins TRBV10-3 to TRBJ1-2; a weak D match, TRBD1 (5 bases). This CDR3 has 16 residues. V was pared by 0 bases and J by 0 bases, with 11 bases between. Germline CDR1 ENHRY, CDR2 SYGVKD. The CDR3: CAISESELGANYGYTF. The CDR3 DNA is TGTGCCATCAGTGAGTCGGAGTTAGGGGCTAACTATGGCTACACCTTC.

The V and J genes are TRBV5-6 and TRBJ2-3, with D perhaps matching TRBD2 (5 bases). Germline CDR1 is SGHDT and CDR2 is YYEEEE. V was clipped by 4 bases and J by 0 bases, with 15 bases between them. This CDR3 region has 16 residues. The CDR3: CASSQDWPESTDTQYF. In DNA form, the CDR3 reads TGTGCCAGCAGCCAGGACTGGCCAGAGAGCACAGATACGCAGTATTTT. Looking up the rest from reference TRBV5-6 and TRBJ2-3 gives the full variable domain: DAGVTQSPTHLIKTRGQQVTLRCSPKSGHDTVSWYQQALGQGPQFIFQYYEEEERQRGNFPDRFSGHQFPNYSSELNVNALLLGDSALYLCASSQDWPESTDTQYFGPGTRLTVL.

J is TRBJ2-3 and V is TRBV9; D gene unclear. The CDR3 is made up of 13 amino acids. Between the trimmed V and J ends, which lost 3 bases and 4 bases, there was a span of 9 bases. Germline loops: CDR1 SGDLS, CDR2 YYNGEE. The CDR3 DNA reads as TGTGCCAGCAGCGAGGAGTCCGCAGATACGCAGTATTTT. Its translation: CASSEESADTQYF.